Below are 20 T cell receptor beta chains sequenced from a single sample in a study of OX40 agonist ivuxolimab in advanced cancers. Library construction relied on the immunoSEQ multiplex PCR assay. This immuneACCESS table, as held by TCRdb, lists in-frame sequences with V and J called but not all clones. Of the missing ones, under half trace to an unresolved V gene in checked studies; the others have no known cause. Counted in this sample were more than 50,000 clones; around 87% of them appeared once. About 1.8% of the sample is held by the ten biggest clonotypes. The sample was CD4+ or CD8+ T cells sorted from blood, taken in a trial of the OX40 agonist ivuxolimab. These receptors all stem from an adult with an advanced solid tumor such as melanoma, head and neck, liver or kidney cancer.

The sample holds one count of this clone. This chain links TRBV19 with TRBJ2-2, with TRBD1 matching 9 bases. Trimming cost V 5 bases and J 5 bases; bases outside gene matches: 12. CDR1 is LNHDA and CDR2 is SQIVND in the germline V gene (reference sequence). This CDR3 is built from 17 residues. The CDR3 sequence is CASSSKPGTGTTGELFF. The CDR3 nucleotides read TGTGCCAGTAGTTCCAAACCCGGGACAGGGACGACCGGGGAGCTGTTTTTT.

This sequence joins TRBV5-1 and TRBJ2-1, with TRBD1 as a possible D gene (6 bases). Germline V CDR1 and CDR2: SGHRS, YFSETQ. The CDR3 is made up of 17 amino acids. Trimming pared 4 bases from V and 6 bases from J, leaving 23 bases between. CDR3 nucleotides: TGCGCCAGCAGCCTGGGGTCAGGGGCTAGCCCTTTCAATGAGCAGTTCTTC. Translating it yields CASSLGSGASPFNEQFF.

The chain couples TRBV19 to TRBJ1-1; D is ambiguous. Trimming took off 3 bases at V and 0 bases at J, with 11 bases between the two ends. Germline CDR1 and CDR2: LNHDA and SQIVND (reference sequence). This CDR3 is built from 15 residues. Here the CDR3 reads CASSIDWFMNTEAFF. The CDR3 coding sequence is TGTGCCAGTAGTATTGATTGGTTCATGAACACTGAAGCTTTCTTT.

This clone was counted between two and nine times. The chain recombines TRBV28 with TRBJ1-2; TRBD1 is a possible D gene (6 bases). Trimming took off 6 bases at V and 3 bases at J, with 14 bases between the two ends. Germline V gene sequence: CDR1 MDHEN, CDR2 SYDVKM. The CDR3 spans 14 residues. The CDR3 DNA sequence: TGTGCCAGCAGACAGGGAGGTGCAGACTATGGCTACACCTTC. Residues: CASRQGGADYGYTF.

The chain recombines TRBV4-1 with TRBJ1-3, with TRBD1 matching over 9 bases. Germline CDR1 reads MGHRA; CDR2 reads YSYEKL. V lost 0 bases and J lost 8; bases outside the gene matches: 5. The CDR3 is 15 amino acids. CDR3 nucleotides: TGCGCCAGCAGCCAAGATAACAGGGGGCAATACACCATATATTTT. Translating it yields CASSQDNRGQYTIYF.

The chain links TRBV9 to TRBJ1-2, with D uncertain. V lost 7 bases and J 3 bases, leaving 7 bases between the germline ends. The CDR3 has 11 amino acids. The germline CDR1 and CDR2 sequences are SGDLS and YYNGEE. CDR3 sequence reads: CASVRDYGYTF. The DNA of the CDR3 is TGTGCCAGCGTACGAGACTATGGCTACACCTTC.

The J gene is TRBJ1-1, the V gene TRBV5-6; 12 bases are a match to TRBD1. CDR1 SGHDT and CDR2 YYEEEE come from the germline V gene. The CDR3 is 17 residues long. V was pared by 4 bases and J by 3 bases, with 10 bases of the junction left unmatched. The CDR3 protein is CASSRGDRGRLYTEAFF. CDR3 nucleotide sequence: TGTGCCAGCAGCCGAGGGGACAGGGGGCGACTTTACACTGAAGCTTTCTTT.

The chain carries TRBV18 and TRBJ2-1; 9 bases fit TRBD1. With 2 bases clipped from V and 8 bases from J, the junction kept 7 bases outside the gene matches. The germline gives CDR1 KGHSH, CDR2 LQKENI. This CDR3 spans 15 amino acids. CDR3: CASSPGTGRSDEQFF. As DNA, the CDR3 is TGTGCCAGCTCACCAGGGACAGGGCGCTCGGATGAGCAGTTCTTC.

The CDR3 spells CASSFGPAATNEKLFF. DNA of the CDR3: TGTGCCAGCAGCTTCGGGCCGGCTGCAACTAATGAAAAACTGTTTTTT. The chain uses TRBV7-2 and TRBJ1-4, with D hard to call. The CDR3 consists of 16 residues. The V and J ends lost 3 bases and 0 bases respectively, with 11 bases between them. Germline V gives CDR1 SGHTA, CDR2 FQGNSA.

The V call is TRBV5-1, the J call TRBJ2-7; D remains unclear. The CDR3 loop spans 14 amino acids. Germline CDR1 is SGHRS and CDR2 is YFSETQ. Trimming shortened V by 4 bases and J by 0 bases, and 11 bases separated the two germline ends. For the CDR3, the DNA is TGCGCCAGCAGCCCGGACCCAAGCTCCTACGAGCAGTACTTC. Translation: CASSPDPSSYEQYF.

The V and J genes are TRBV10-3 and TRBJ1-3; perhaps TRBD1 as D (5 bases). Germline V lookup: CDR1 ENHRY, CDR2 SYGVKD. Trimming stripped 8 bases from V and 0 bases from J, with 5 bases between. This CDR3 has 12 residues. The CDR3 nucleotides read TGTGCCATCCAGGGCTCTGGAAACACCATATATTTT. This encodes CAIQGSGNTIYF.

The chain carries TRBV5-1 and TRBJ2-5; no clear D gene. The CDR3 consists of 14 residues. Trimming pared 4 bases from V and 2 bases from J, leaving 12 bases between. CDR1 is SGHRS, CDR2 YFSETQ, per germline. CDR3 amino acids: CASSLWVGQETQYF. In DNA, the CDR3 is TGCGCCAGCAGCCTCTGGGTCGGTCAAGAGACCCAGTACTTC. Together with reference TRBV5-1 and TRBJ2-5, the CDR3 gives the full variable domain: KAGVTQTPRYLIKTRGQQVTLSCSPISGHRSVSWYQQTPGQGLQFLFEYFSETQRNKGNFPGRFSGRQFSNSRSEMNVSTLELGDSALYLCASSLWVGQETQYFGPGTRLLVL.

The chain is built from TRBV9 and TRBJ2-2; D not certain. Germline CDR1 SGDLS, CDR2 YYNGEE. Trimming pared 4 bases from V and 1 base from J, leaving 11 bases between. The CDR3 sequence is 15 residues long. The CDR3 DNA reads TGTGCCAGCAGCCCCTCCCGGGTGAACACCGGGGAGCTGTTTTTT. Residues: CASSPSRVNTGELFF. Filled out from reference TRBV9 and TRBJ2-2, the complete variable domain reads DSGVTQTPKHLITATGQRVTLRCSPRSGDLSVYWYQQSLDQGLQFLIQYYNGEERAKGNILERFSAQQFPDLHSELNLSSLELGDSALYFCASSPSRVNTGELFFGEGSRLTVL.

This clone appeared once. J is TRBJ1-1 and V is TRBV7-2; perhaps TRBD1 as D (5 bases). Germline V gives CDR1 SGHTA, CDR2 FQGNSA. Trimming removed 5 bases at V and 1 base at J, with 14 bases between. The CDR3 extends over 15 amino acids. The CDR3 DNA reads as TGTGCCAGCAGCCTGCGTCCTCAGGGGAACACTGAAGCTTTCTTT. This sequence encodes CASSLRPQGNTEAFF. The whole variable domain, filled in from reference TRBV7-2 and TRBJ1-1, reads GAGVSQSPSNKVTEKGKDVELRCDPISGHTALYWYRQSLGQGLEFLIYFQGNSAPDKSGLPSDRFSAERTGGSVSTLTIQRTQQEDSAVYLCASSLRPQGNTEAFFGQGTRLTVV.

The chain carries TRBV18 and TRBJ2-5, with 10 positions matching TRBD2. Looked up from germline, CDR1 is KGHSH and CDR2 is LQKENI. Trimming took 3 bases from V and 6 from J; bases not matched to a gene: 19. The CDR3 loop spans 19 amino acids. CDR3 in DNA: TGTGCCAGCTCACCCCAAACGAGTGCTAGCGGGAGTACAGGGAAGACCCAGTACTTC. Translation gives CASSPQTSASGSTGKTQYF.

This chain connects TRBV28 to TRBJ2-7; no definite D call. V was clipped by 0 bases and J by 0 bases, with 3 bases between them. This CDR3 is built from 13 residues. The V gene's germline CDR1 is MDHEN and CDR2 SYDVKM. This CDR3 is CASSLWGSYEQYF. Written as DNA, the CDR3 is TGTGCCAGCAGTTTATGGGGCTCCTACGAGCAGTACTTC.

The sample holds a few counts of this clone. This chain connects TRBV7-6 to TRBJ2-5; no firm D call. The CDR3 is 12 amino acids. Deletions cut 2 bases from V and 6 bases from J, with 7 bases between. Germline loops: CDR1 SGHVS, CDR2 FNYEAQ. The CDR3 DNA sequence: TGTGCCAGCAGCTTATCCCCGCAGACCCAGTACTTC. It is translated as CASSLSPQTQYF.

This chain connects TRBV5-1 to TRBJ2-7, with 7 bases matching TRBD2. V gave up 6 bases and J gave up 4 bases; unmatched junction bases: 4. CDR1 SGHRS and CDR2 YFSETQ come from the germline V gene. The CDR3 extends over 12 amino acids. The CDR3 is CASKWGGYEQYF. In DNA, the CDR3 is TGCGCCAGCAAGTGGGGGGGATACGAGCAGTACTTC.

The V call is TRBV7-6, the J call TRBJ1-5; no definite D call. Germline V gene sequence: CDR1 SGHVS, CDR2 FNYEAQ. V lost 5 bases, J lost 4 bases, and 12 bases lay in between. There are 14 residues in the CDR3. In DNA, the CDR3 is TGTGCCAGCAGCCCAGGTCGAGGGAATCAGCCCCAGCATTTT. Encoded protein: CASSPGRGNQPQHF.

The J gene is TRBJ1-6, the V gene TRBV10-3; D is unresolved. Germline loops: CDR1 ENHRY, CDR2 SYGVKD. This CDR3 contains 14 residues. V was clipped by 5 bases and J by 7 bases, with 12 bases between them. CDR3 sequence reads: CAISLGSDNSPLHF. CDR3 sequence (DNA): TGTGCCATCAGTTTGGGATCCGACAATTCACCCCTCCACTTT.